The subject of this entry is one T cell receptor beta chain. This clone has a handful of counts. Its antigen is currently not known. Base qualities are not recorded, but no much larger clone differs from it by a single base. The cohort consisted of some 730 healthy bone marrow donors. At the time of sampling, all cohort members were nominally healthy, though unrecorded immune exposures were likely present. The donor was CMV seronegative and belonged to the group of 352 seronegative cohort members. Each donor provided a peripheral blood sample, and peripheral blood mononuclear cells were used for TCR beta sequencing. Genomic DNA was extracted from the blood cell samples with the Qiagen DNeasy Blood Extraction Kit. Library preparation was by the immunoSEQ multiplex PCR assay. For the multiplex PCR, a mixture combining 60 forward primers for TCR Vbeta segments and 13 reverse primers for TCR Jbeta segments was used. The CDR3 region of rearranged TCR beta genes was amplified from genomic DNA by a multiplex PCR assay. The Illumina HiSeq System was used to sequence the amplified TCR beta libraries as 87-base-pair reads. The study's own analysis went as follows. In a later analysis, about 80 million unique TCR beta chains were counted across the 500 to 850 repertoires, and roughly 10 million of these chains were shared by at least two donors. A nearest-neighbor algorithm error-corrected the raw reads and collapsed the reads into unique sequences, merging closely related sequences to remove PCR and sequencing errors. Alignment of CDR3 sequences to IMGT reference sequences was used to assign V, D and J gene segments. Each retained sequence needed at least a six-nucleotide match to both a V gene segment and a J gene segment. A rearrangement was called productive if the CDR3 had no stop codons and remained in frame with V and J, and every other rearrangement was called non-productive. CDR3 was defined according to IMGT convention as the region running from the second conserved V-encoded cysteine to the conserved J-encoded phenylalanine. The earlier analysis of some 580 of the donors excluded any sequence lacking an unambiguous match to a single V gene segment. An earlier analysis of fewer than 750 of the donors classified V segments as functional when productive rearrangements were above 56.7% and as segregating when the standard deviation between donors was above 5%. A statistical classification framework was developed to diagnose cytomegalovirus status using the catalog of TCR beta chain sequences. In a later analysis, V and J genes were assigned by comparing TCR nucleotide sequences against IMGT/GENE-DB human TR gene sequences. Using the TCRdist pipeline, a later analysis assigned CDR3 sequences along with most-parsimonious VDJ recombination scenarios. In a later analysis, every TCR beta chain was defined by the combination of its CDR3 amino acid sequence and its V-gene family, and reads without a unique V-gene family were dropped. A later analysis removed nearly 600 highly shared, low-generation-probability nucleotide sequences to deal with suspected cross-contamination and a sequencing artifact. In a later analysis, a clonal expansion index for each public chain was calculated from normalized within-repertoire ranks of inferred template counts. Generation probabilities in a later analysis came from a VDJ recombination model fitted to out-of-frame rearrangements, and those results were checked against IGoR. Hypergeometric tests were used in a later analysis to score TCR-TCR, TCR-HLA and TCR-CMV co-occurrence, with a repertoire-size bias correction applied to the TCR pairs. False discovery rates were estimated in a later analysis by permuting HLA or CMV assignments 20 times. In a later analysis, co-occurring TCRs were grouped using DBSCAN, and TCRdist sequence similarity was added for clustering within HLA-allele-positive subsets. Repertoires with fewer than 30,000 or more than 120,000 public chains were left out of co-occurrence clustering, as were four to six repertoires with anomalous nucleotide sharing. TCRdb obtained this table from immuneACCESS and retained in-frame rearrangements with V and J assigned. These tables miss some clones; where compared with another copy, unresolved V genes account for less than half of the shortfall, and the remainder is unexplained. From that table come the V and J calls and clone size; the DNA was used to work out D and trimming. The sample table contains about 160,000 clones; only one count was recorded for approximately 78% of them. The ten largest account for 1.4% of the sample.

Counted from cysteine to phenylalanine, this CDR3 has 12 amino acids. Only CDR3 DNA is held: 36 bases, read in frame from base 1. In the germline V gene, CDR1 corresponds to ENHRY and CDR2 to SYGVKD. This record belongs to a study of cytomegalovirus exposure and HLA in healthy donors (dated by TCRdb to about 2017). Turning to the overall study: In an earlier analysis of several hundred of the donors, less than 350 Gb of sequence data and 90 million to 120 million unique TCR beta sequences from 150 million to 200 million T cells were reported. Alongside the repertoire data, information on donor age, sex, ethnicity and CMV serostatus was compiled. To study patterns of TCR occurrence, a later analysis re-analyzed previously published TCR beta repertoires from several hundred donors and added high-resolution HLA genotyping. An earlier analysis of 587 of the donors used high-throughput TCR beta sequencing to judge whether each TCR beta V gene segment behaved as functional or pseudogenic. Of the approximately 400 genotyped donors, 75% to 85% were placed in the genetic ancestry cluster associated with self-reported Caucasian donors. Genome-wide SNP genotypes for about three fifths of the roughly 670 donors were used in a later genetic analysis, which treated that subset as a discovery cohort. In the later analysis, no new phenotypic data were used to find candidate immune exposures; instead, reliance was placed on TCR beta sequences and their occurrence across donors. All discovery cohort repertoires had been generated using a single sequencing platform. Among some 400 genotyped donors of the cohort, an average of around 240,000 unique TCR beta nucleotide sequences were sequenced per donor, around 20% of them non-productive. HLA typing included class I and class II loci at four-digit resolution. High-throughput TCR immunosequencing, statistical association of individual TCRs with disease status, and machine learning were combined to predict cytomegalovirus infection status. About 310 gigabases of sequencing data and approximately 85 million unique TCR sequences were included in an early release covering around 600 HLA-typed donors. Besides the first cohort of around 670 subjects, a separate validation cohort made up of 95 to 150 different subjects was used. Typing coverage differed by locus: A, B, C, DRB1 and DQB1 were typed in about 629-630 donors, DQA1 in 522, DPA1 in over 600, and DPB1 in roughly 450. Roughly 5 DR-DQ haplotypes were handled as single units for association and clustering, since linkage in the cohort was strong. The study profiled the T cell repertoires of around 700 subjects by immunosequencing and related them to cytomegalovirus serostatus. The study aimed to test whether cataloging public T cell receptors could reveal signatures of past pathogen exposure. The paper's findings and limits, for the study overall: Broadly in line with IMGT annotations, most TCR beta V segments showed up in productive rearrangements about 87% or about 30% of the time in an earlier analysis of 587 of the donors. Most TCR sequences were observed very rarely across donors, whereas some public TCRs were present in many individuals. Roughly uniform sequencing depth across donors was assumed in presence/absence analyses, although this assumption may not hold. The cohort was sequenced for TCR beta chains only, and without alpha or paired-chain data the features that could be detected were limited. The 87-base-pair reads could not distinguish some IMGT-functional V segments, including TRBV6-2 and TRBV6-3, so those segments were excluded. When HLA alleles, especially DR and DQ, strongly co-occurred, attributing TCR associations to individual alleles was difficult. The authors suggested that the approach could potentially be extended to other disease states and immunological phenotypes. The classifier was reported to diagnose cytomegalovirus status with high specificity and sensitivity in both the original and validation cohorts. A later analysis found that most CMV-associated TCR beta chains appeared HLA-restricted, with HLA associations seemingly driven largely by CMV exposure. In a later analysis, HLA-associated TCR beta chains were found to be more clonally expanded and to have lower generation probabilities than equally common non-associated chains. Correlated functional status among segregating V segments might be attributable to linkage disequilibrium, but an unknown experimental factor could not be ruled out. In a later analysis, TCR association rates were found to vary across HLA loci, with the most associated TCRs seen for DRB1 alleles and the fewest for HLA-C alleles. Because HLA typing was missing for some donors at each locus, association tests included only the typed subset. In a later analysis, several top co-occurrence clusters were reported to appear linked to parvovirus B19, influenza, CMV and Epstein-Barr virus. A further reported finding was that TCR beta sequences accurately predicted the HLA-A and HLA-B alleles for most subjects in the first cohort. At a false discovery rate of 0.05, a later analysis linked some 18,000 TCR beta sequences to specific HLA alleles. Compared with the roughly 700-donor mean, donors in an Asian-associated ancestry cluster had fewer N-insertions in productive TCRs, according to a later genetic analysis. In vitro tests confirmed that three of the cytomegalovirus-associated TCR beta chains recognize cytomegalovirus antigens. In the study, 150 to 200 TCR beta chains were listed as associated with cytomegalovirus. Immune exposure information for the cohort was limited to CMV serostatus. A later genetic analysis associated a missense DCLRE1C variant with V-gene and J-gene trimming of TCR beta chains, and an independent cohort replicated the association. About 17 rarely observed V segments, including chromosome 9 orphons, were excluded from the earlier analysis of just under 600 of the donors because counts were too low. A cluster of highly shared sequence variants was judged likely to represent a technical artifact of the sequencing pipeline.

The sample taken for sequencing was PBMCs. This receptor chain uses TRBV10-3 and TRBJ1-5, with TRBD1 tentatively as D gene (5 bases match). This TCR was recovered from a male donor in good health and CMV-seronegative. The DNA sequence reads TGTGGGTCCCGGGGGAGGGATCAGCCCCAGCATTTT. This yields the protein CGSRGRDQPQHF.